This T cell receptor beta chain was obtained from a study of blood T cell repertoires in COVID-19. Study information: Material from acute and convalescent COVID-19 was sourced from the United States, Italy and Spain. Sources were T cells, B-cell-depleted T cells, or PBMCs; the material itself was cDNA or gDNA.

Methods used by the authors: For nucleated cells, counts were estimated from reference gene primer amplification. Clones were sequenced by immunoSEQ multiplex PCR, and TCRdb holds only the in-frame ones, with some missing. The DNA was the basis for D and trimming; V, J and clone size are from that table. Of over 200,000 clones listed, approximately 90% are singletons. This CDR3 has 16 amino acids. V lost 2 bases and J 2 bases, leaving 15 bases between the germline ends. CDR1 and CDR2 from the germline V gene are MNHEY and SMNVEV (reference sequence). The sequenced material came from peripheral blood. This clonotype was sampled from a woman aged 40 to 55 who had recovered from COVID-19. The chain couples TRBV27 to TRBJ1-1, with a possible D match to TRBD1 (5 bases). The CDR3 DNA is TGTGCCAGCAGTTTAAGGCCCGGGAGGGGAAACACTGAAGCTTTCTTT. Amino acids: CASSLRPGRGNTEAFF.